The 8 T cell receptor beta chains presented below share a single source sample, sequenced in a study of blood T cell repertoires in COVID-19. Measured with immunoSEQ multiplex PCR; TCRdb has only the in-frame clones, and not every one. The profile covers roughly 170,000 clones, with roughly nine tenths appearing a single time and less than 25% taken by the ten largest. The source material was peripheral blood. The source is a man aged 70-80 years with active or convalescent COVID-19.

This sequence joins TRBV6-1 and TRBJ1-5, with 9 positions matching TRBD1. V trimming: 3 bases; J trimming: 5 bases; junction bases outside the gene matches: 5. CDR3 length: 15 residues. In germline, CDR1 is MNHNS, CDR2 SASEGT. The DNA for the CDR3 is TGTGCCAGCAGTGAGAGGGACAGGGTAGATCAGCCCCAGCATTTT. Translation: CASSERDRVDQPQHF.

V gene TRBV28 combines with J gene TRBJ1-1; D ambiguous. Trimming took 2 bases from V and 4 from J, leaving 8 bases between them. There are 13 residues in the CDR3. Germline V CDR1 and CDR2: MDHEN, SYDVKM. Here the CDR3 DNA reads TGTGCCAGCAGTTTAGAGCTCCGCACTGAAGCTTTCTTT. Its protein is CASSLELRTEAFF.

The chain combines TRBV7-3 with TRBJ2-2; 11 bases align to TRBD2. V lost 2 bases, J lost 5 bases, and 10 bases stayed unmatched. Germline assignment: CDR1 SGHTA and CDR2 FQGTGA. The CDR3 has 18 residues. The CDR3 DNA is TGTGCCAGCAGCTTATCCGCTTCTAGCGGGAGGAGGACCGGGGAGCTGTTTTTT. It encodes CASSLSASSGRRTGELFF. The full variable domain, rest sourced from reference TRBV7-3 and TRBJ2-2, is GAGVSQTPSNKVTEKGKYVELRCDPISGHTALYWYRQSLGQGPEFLIYFQGTGAADDSGLPNDRFFAVRPEGSVSTLKIQRTERGDSAVYLCASSLSASSGRRTGELFFGEGSRLTVL.

The genes are TRBV6-5 and TRBJ1-1; D is perhaps TRBD1 (6 bases). The germline V gene encodes CDR1 MNHEY and CDR2 SVGAGI. The CDR3 is 13 amino acids. The V and J ends lost 6 bases and 1 base respectively, with 9 bases between them. The CDR3 DNA follows: TGTGCCAGCAGCGGGACACCGAACACTGAAGCTTTCTTT. This translates into CASSGTPNTEAFF.

The rearrangement uses TRBV18 and TRBJ1-6, with D hard to call. CDR3 length: 15 amino acids. Germline V lookup: CDR1 KGHSH, CDR2 LQKENI. With 0 bases removed from V and 7 bases from J, the gap between germline ends came to 10 bases. The CDR3 DNA follows: TGTGCCAGCTCACCACCGCCTGCCGGGAATTCACCCCTCCACTTT. It encodes CASSPPPAGNSPLHF.

The chain couples TRBV19 to TRBJ1-5; maybe TRBD1 (5 bases). V was pared by 0 bases and J by 4 bases, with 13 bases between. Germline lookup yields CDR1 LNHDA and CDR2 SQIVND (reference sequence). This CDR3 has 16 residues. The CDR3 sequence: CASSIERRGANQPQHF. The DNA for the CDR3 is TGTGCCAGTAGTATAGAACGTAGGGGCGCAAATCAGCCCCAGCATTTT.

The genes are TRBV6-2 or TRBV6-3 and TRBJ1-2; the D gene is possibly TRBD1 (5 bases). Germline V gene lookup returns CDR1 MNHEY and CDR2 SVGEGT. The CDR3 loop spans 15 amino acids. The V end lost 0 bases, the J end lost 4 bases, and 12 bases lay between the germline ends. This CDR3 is CASSYSGEGPYGYTF. The DNA of the CDR3 is TGTGCCAGCAGTTACTCTGGGGAGGGACCCTATGGCTACACCTTC.

The chain employs TRBV7-2 and TRBJ2-6, with a weak D call TRBD1 (6 bases). The CDR3 has 15 residues. With 5 bases removed from V and 4 bases from J, the gap between germline ends came to 12 bases. Germline CDR1 and CDR2: SGHTA and FQGNSA. The chain's CDR3 is CASSTGGSGANVLTF. CDR3 coding DNA: TGTGCCAGCAGCACTGGGGGCTCCGGGGCCAACGTCCTGACTTTC.